This T cell receptor (beta chain) derives from a study of T-cell reconstitution after alpha-beta-depleted transplantation in children. Overall study findings and caveats: Expanded clones from the graft, numbering several hundred, reportedly supplied alpha-beta T cells about two months after transplant. Newly made T cells mostly supplied T-cell counts and diversity one year after transplant. Where some patients showed high TCRbeta diversity at day 60, it came from recipient T cells and thymic progenitors that had survived.

This clonotype turned up a few times. Its antigen remains unidentified. For TCRbeta, the library was prepared with unique molecular identifiers. TCRdb processed the PCR reads anew with MiXCR; each CDR3 protein has one entry. The sample holds 750,000 to 950,000 distinct CDR3 sequences, roughly 15% seen once. The material was PBMCs, mostly from graft donor cells, obtained 360 days after TCRalphabeta/CD19-depleted stem cell transplant. This receptor was obtained from a male patient aged 10 to 17 who had a stem cell transplant for acute lymphoblastic leukemia, so the T cells may come from the graft donor.

The CDR3 bases are TGTGCCAGCAGCCAAGTGCTCTCTGGGGTTGTCAATCAGCCCCAGCATTTT. Translated, it gives CASSQVLSGVVNQPQHF. V is TRBV4-2 and J is TRBJ1-5; no clear D. The V gene's germline CDR1 is LGHNA and CDR2 YNFKEQ. This CDR3 spans 17 amino acids. V was shortened by 1 base and J by 3 bases, with 16 bases between the two germline ends.